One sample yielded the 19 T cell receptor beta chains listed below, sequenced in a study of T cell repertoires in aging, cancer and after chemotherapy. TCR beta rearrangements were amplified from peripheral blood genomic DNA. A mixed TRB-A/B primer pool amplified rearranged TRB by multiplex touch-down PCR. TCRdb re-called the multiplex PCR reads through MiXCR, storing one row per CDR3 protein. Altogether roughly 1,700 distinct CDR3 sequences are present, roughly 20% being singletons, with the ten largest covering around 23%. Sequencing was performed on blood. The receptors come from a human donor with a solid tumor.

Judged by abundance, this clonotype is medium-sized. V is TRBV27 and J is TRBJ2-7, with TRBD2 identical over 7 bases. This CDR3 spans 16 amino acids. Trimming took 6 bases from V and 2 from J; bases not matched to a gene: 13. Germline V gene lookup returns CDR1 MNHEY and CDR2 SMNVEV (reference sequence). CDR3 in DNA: TGTGCCAGCAGCACCACGCGGGGGTGCGGGCCCTACGAGCAGTACTTC. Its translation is CASSTTRGCGPYEQYF.

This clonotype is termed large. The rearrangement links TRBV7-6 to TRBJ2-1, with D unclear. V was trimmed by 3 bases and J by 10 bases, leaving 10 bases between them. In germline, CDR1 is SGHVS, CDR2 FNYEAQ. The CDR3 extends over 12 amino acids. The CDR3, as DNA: TGTGCCAGCAGCTTCCACCGGTGGGAGCAGTTCTTC. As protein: CASSFHRWEQFF. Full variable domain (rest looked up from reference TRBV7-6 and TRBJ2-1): GAGVSQSPRYKVTKRGQDVALRCDPISGHVSLYWYRQALGQGPEFLTYFNYEAQQDKSGLPNDRFSAERPEGSISTLTIQRTEQRDSAMYRCASSFHRWEQFFGPGTRLTVL.

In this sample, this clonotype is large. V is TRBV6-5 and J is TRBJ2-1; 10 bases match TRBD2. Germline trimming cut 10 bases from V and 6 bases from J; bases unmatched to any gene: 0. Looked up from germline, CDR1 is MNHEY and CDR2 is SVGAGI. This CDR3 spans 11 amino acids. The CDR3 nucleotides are TGTGCCACTAGCGGGGGCAATGAGCAGTTCTTC. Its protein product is CATSGGNEQFF.

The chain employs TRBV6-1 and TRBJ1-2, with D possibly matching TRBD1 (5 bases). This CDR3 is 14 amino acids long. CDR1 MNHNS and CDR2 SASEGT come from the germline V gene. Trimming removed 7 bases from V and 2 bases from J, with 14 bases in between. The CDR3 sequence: CASNWGRENYGYTF. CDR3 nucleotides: TGTGCCAGCAATTGGGGCCGAGAAAACTATGGCTACACCTTC.

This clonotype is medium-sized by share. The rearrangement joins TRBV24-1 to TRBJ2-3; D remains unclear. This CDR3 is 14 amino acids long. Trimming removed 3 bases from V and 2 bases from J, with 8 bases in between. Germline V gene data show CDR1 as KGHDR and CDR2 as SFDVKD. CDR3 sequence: CATSDLGSTDTQYF. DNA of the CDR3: TGTGCCACCAGTGATCTGGGATCCACAGATACGCAGTATTTT.

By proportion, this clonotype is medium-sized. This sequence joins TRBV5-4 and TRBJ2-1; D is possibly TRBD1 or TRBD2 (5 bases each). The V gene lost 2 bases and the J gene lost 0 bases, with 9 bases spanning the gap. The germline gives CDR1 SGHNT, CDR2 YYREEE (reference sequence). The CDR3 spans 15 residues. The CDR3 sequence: CASSFGDPSYNEQFF. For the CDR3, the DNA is TGTGCCAGCAGCTTTGGGGACCCCTCCTACAATGAGCAGTTCTTC.

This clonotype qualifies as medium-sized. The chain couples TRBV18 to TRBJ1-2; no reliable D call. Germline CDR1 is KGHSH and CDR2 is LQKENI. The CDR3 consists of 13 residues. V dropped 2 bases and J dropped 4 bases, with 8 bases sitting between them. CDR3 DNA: TGTGCCAGCTCACCAGCCGTCCGCTATGGCTACACCTTC. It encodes CASSPAVRYGYTF.

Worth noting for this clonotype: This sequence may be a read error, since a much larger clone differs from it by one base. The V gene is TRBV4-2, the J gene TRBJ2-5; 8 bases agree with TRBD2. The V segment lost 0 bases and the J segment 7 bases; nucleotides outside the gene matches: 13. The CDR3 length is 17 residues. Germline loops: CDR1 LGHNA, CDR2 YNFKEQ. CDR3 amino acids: CASSQDWGLGRAGTQYF. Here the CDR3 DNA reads TGTGCCAGCAGCCAAGATTGGGGACTAGGTCGAGCCGGGACCCAGTACTTC.

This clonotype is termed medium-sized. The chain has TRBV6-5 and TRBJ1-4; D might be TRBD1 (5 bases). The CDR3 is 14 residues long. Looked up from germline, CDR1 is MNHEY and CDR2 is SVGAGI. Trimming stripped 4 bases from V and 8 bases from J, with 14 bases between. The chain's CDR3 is CASSSGTPTEKLFF. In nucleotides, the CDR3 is TGTGCCAGCAGTTCCGGGACCCCAACGGAAAAACTGTTTTTT.

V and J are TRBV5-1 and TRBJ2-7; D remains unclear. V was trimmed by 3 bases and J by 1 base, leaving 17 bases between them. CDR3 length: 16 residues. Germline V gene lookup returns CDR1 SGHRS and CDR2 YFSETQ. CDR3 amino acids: CASSSDFDKGSYEQYF. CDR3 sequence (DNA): TGCGCCAGCAGCTCGGATTTCGACAAGGGATCCTACGAGCAGTACTTC.

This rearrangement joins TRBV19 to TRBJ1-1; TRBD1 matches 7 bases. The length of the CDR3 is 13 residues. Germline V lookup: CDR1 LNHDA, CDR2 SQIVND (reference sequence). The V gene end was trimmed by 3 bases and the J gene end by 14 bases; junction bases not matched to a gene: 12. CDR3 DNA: TGTGCCAGTAGTATCCCTTCGACAGGGCCCCGGTTCTTT. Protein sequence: CASSIPSTGPRFF.

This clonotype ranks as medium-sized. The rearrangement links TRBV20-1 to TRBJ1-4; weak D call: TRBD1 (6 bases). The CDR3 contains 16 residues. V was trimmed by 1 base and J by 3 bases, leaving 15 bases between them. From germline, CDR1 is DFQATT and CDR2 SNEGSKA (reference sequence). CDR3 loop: CSARGKGGDSNEKLFF. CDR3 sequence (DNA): TGCAGTGCTAGAGGAAAAGGGGGGGATTCTAATGAAAAACTGTTTTTT.

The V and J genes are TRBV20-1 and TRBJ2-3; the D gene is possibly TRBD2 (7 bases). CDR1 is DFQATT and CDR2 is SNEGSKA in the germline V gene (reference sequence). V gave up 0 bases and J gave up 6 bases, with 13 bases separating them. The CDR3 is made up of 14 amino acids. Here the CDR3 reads CSAREGGGADTQYF. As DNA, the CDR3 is TGCAGTGCTAGAGAGGGGGGGGGGGCGGATACGCAGTATTTT.

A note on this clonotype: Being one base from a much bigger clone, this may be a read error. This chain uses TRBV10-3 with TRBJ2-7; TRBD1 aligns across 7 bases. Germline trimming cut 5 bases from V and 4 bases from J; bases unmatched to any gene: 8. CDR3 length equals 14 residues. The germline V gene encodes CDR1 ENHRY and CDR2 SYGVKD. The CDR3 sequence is CAISTAGTDYEQYF. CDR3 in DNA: TGTGCCATCAGTACTGCCGGGACAGATTACGAGCAGTACTTC.

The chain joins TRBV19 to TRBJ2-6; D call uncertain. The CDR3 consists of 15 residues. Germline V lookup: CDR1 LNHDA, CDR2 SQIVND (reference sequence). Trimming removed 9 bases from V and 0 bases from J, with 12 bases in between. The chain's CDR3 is CASSIILSGANVLTF. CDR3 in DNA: TGTGCCAGCAGCATCATTCTCTCTGGGGCCAACGTCCTGACTTTC.

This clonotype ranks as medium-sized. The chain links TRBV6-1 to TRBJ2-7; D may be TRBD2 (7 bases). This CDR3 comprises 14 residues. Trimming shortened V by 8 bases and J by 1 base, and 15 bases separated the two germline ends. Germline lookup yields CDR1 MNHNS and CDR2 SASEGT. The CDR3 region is CASGWGGGSYEQYF. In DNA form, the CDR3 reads TGTGCCAGCGGGTGGGGAGGGGGATCCTACGAGCAGTACTTC.

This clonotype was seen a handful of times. CDR3 nucleotide sequence: TGCGCCAGCAGCGCCCGGGGAGCTGGGGAGCAGTACTTC. The encoded protein is CASSARGAGEQYF. The J gene is TRBJ2-7, the V gene TRBV5-1; tentative D call: TRBD2 (5 bases). The CDR3 contains 13 residues. Germline V lookup: CDR1 SGHRS, CDR2 YFSETQ. Trimming took off 4 bases at V and 7 bases at J, with 15 bases between the two ends. The full variable domain, rest sourced from reference TRBV5-1 and TRBJ2-7, is KAGVTQTPRYLIKTRGQQVTLSCSPISGHRSVSWYQQTPGQGLQFLFEYFSETQRNKGNFPGRFSGRQFSNSRSEMNVSTLELGDSALYLCASSARGAGEQYFGPGTRLTVT.

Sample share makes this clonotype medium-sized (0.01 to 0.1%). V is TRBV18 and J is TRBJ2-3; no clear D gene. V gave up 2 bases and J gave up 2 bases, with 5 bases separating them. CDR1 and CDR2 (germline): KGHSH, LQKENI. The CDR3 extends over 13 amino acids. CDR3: CASSPGITDTQYF. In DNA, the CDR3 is TGTGCCAGCTCACCAGGGATCACAGATACGCAGTATTTT.

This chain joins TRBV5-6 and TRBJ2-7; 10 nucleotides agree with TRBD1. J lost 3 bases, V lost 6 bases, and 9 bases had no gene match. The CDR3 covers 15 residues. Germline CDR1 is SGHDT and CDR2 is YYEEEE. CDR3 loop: CASTTPGQGNYEQYF. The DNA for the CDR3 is TGTGCCAGCACCACGCCGGGACAGGGGAACTACGAGCAGTACTTC.